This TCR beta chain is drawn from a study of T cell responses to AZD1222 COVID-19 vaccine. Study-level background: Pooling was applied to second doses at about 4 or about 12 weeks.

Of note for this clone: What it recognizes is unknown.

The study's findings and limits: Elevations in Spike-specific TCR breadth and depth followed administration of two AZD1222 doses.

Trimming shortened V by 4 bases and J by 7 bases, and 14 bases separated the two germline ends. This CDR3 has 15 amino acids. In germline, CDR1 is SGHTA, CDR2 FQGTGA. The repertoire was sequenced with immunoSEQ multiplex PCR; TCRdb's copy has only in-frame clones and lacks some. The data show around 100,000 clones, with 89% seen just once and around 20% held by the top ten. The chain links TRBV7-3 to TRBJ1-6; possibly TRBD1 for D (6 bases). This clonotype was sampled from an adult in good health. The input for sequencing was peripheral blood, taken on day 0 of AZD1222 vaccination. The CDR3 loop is CASSWAPGTNSPLHF. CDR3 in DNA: TGTGCCAGCAGCTGGGCCCCAGGGACAAATTCACCCCTCCACTTT.